This T cell receptor beta chain was captured by sequencing in a study of blood T cell repertoires in COVID-19. For the study at large: Both acute and convalescent COVID-19 samples were obtained from the United States, Italy and Spain. From T cells, B-cell-depleted T cells, or PBMCs came the material, which was cDNA or gDNA.

Trimming removed 2 bases from V and 5 bases from J; junction bases left unmatched: 2. The CDR3 is made up of 14 amino acids. CDR1 is MNHEY and CDR2 is SVGAGI in the germline V gene. The method was immunoSEQ multiplex PCR; TCRdb's version includes in-frame clones alone and lacks a portion of them. The sample records 180,000 or so clones, around 85% being singletons. Sequenced input: peripheral blood. The V and J genes are TRBV6-5 and TRBJ2-1; 8 positions agree with TRBD2. This clonotype originated in a woman aged 80 or older with acute or convalescent COVID-19. CDR3 residues: CASSYHGRDNEQFF. CDR3 nucleotides: TGTGCCAGCAGTTACCACGGGAGGGACAATGAGCAGTTCTTC.